The 28 T cell receptor beta chains in this list originate from one sample, sequenced in a study of blood T cell repertoires in COVID-19. Measured with immunoSEQ multiplex PCR; TCRdb has only the in-frame clones, and not every one. The top ten hold approximately 60% of the sample, which has roughly 38,000 clones, more than 70% seen once. Sequenced material: peripheral blood. These receptors were obtained from a man between 65 and 85 years old with acute or convalescent COVID-19.

The chain recombines TRBV9 with TRBJ2-2; 8 bases align to TRBD1. The CDR3 has 15 residues. Per germline, CDR1 SGDLS and CDR2 YYNGEE. The junction had 8 bases not matched to a gene; V was cut back by 6 bases and J by 4 bases. CDR3 bases: TGTGCCAGCACTACGGGACAGGAGGTCACCGGGGAGCTGTTTTTT. Its translation: CASTTGQEVTGELFF.

The chain is built from TRBV6-2 or TRBV6-3 and TRBJ2-3; 9 bases match TRBD2. The J segment lost 5 bases and the V segment lost 2 bases, leaving 14 bases of the junction unmatched. Germline lookup yields CDR1 MNHEY and CDR2 SVGEGT. The CDR3 runs 18 residues. The CDR3 DNA sequence: TGTGCCAGCAGTTACGTCCTCGGCGGGAGGGCCGGGGGAGATACGCAGTATTTT. This gives the protein CASSYVLGGRAGGDTQYF.

CDR3 sequence: CASSYGPGGGYTF. CDR3 nucleotide sequence: TGTGCCAGCAGTTACGGGCCAGGTGGTGGCTACACCTTC. The V and J genes are TRBV6-2 or TRBV6-3 and TRBJ1-2; D unresolved. This CDR3 spans 13 amino acids. V lost 2 bases and J 7 bases, leaving 11 bases between the germline ends. The germline CDR1 and CDR2 sequences are MNHEY and SVGEGT.

The rearrangement links TRBV28 to TRBJ2-2; maybe TRBD2 (6 bases). The CDR3 runs 18 residues. V was trimmed by 3 bases and J by 0 bases, leaving 17 bases between them. Germline-derived CDR1 and CDR2 are MDHEN and SYDVKM. The CDR3 sequence: CASSFISGDVANTGELFF. Written as DNA, the CDR3 is TGTGCCAGCAGTTTCATTTCGGGGGATGTCGCGAACACCGGGGAGCTGTTTTTT.

Comments on this clone: One end of the junction varies from germline; a read error may be responsible. This sample also contains other DNA sequences that code for the same CDR3. This chain uses TRBV3-1 (or the pseudogene TRBV3-2) with TRBJ2-1; TRBD1 matches at 7 bases. The CDR3 covers 16 residues. Germline CDR1 is LGHDT and CDR2 is YNNKEL (reference sequence). The CDR3 loop reads CASSQTGFESYNEQFF. DNA of the CDR3: TGCGCCAGCAGCCAGACAGGGTTTGAGTCCTACAATGAGCAGTTCTTC.

This chain uses TRBV4-2 with TRBJ2-4, with a possible D match to TRBD1 (6 bases). Germline values: CDR1 LGHNA, CDR2 YNFKEQ. The ends were cut back, 0 bases at V and 2 bases at J, with 8 bases in the middle. This CDR3 is 15 amino acids long. CDR3 nucleotides: TGTGCCAGCAGCCAAGATTGGGGGCCCAAAAACATTCAGTACTTC. Protein sequence: CASSQDWGPKNIQYF.

The J gene is TRBJ2-7, the V gene TRBV5-1, with 7 bases fitting TRBD1. The CDR3 runs to 16 residues. Germline lookup yields CDR1 SGHRS and CDR2 YFSETQ. V trimming: 0 bases; J trimming: 5 bases; junction bases outside the gene matches: 11. This CDR3 reads CASSLAVKGATDEQYF. The CDR3 nucleotides are TGCGCCAGCAGCTTGGCGGTTAAGGGGGCGACGGACGAGCAGTACTTC.

Concerning this clone: A single base separates this from a much larger clone, so it may be a read error. This rearrangement joins TRBV2 to TRBJ1-2, with D perhaps matching TRBD1 (6 bases). The CDR3 sequence is 13 residues long. The germline CDR1 and CDR2 sequences are SNHLY and FYNNEI. V gave up 6 bases and J gave up 2 bases, with 10 bases separating them. The CDR3 is CASSLTGNYGYTF. Here the CDR3 DNA reads TGTGCCAGCAGCCTCACAGGGAACTATGGCTACACCTTC.

The V and J genes are TRBV9 and TRBJ1-2; TRBD1 agrees at 7 bases. The CDR3 length is 16 residues. Germline CDR1 reads SGDLS; CDR2 reads YYNGEE. Losses at the gene ends were 4 bases for V and 4 bases for J; bases not matched to a gene: 13. In DNA form, the CDR3 reads TGTGCCAGCAGCCCTAATACAAGACAGGGTCTCTATGGCTACACCTTC. Translated: CASSPNTRQGLYGYTF.

This chain joins TRBV30 and TRBJ1-3; no reliable D call. V was cut by 0 bases and J by 4 bases, with 7 bases left in between. There are 13 residues in the CDR3. CDR1 and CDR2 from the germline V gene are GTSNPN and SVGIG (reference sequence). The CDR3, as DNA: TGTGCCTGGAGTGTGTTGCGGGGAAACACCATATATTTT. Its protein is CAWSVLRGNTIYF.

This clone appeared a few times. The V and J genes are TRBV6-5 and TRBJ2-7; D not resolved. The V gene's germline CDR1 is MNHEY and CDR2 SVGAGI. V was shortened by 7 bases and J by 3 bases, with 13 bases between the two germline ends. CDR3 length equals 13 residues. The CDR3 sequence is CASTGSPYYEQYF. The CDR3 coding sequence is TGTGCCAGCACCGGGTCCCCCTACTACGAGCAGTACTTC.

The chain combines TRBV19 with TRBJ1-6, with 10 bases identical to TRBD1. J lost 14 bases, V lost 4 bases, and 14 bases had no gene match. The CDR3 loop spans 16 amino acids. In germline, CDR1 is LNHDA, CDR2 SQIVND (reference sequence). The CDR3 sequence is CASSTATGGSFMALHF. In nucleotides, the CDR3 is TGTGCCAGTAGTACAGCGACAGGGGGCTCCTTTATGGCCCTCCACTTT.

V gene TRBV6-5 combines with J gene TRBJ2-1, with 7 bases fitting TRBD2. Trimming took 8 bases from V and 4 from J; bases not matched to a gene: 2. The CDR3 has 12 amino acids. CDR1 MNHEY and CDR2 SVGAGI come from the germline V gene. The DNA for the CDR3 is TGTGCCAGCCGGGGAGGGTACAATGAGCAGTTCTTC. Protein product: CASRGGYNEQFF.

This chain joins TRBV7-2 and TRBJ2-7, with 12 nucleotides matching TRBD1. The CDR3 loop spans 16 amino acids. After removal of 2 bases from V and 5 bases from J, the junction contained 7 bases not matched to a gene. Germline loops: CDR1 SGHTA, CDR2 FQGNSA. CDR3 sequence reads: CASSLWVGTGGDEQYF. CDR3 sequence (DNA): TGTGCCAGCAGCTTATGGGTCGGGACAGGGGGCGACGAGCAGTACTTC.

CDR3 nucleotide sequence: TGTGCCAGCAGTTCTCTGGGGGGAGGGCCCTACAATGAGCAGTTCTTC. As protein: CASSSLGGGPYNEQFF. This chain connects TRBV9 to TRBJ2-1, with 7 bases identical to TRBD2. V shed 5 bases, J shed 2 bases, and the junction held 10 bases outside the gene matches. CDR1 is SGDLS and CDR2 is YYNGEE in the germline V gene. CDR3 length: 16 amino acids.

The chain has TRBV6-5 and TRBJ1-3; 7 nucleotides align to TRBD1. Trimming at V came to 6 bases and at J to 3 bases, leaving 5 bases not matched to a gene. CDR1 is MNHEY and CDR2 is SVGAGI in the germline V gene. The CDR3 loop spans 14 amino acids. This CDR3 is CASSETGIGNTIYF. The CDR3 bases are TGTGCCAGCAGCGAGACAGGGATTGGAAACACCATATATTTT.

The V gene is TRBV4-3, the J gene TRBJ2-1; TRBD2 matches at 12 bases. V gave up 4 bases and J gave up 2 bases; unmatched junction bases: 6. CDR1 and CDR2 (germline): LGHNA, YSLEER. The CDR3 covers 17 residues. CDR3 sequence reads: CASSPRTSGMTYNEQFF. CDR3 sequence (DNA): TGCGCCAGCAGCCCGAGGACTAGCGGGATGACCTACAATGAGCAGTTCTTC.

The chain recombines TRBV4-2 with TRBJ1-2; 10 nucleotides agree with TRBD1. The CDR3 sequence is 16 residues long. Germline loops: CDR1 LGHNA, CDR2 YNFKEQ. J lost 8 bases, V lost 0 bases, and 9 bases had no gene match. CDR3 sequence reads: CASSQEGGTGVEGYTF. The CDR3 DNA follows: TGTGCCAGCAGCCAAGAGGGGGGGACAGGGGTGGAAGGCTACACCTTC.

The chain combines TRBV6-5 with TRBJ2-3; TRBD1 aligns across 7 bases. Germline V gene lookup returns CDR1 MNHEY and CDR2 SVGAGI. J was trimmed by 1 base and V by 4 bases; bases with no gene match: 2. This CDR3 is 14 amino acids long. The CDR3 nucleotides are TGTGCCAGCAGTTGGGACAGCGGCACAGATACGCAGTATTTT. The encoded protein is CASSWDSGTDTQYF.

This clone was seen only once. The chain has TRBV25-1 and TRBJ1-5; no reliable D call. CDR1 and CDR2 from the germline V gene are MGHDK and SYGVNS. Trimming stripped 0 bases from V and 4 bases from J, with 7 bases between. The CDR3 covers 14 residues. The chain's CDR3 is CASSEYVSNQPQHF. For the CDR3, the DNA is TGTGCCAGCAGTGAATATGTCTCTAATCAGCCCCAGCATTTT.

The rearrangement uses TRBV3-1 (or the pseudogene TRBV3-2) and TRBJ1-6, with D uncertain. V lost 2 bases and J 9 bases, leaving 11 bases between the germline ends. Germline CDR1 reads LGHDT; CDR2 reads YNNKEL (reference sequence). The CDR3 sequence is 14 residues long. Here the CDR3 reads CASSQRAGGSPLHF. CDR3 coding DNA: TGTGCCAGCAGCCAACGCGCCGGAGGTTCACCCCTCCACTTT.

This sequence joins TRBV18 and TRBJ1-1; unclear D gene. CDR1 and CDR2 from the germline V gene are KGHSH and LQKENI. V was cut by 4 bases and J by 0 bases, with 6 bases left in between. CDR3 length: 13 residues. The CDR3 DNA is TGTGCCAGCTCACTACAGATGAACACTGAAGCTTTCTTT. Its protein is CASSLQMNTEAFF.

The rearrangement uses TRBV4-2 and TRBJ1-2; the D gene is possibly TRBD1 (6 bases). Trimming removed 0 bases at V and 3 bases at J, with 14 bases between. This CDR3 spans 16 amino acids. CDR1 LGHNA and CDR2 YNFKEQ come from the germline V gene. The DNA of the CDR3 is TGTGCCAGCAGCCAAGATATCGCGGACAGAGACTATGGCTACACCTTC. This encodes CASSQDIADRDYGYTF.

The chain combines TRBV6-6 with TRBJ2-3; D unresolved. The V gene lost 10 bases and the J gene lost 0 bases, with 8 bases spanning the gap. The CDR3 has 12 residues. Germline CDR1 MNHNY, CDR2 SVGAGI (reference sequence). CDR3 nucleotide sequence: TGTGCCACCGCCGGTAGCACAGATACGCAGTATTTT. It codes for CATAGSTDTQYF.

The chain links TRBV5-1 to TRBJ1-1; TRBD1 is a possible D gene (6 bases). This CDR3 spans 13 amino acids. In germline, CDR1 is SGHRS, CDR2 YFSETQ. V lost 4 bases to trimming and J lost 2 bases, with 9 bases between them. DNA of the CDR3: TGCGCCAGCAGCCTGGACAGCAACACTGAAGCTTTCTTT. Encoded protein: CASSLDSNTEAFF.

V usage is TRBV29-1 and J usage is TRBJ2-7; 11 bases are a match to TRBD1. CDR1 and CDR2 (germline): SQVTM, ANQGSEA. V was pared by 7 bases and J by 7 bases, with 9 bases of the junction left unmatched. CDR3 size: 13 residues. CDR3 in amino acids: CSARDRGSREQYF. The DNA of the CDR3 is TGCAGCGCACGGGACAGGGGGTCGCGGGAGCAGTACTTC.

This chain joins TRBV5-1 and TRBJ2-7, with TRBD1 as a possible D gene (6 bases). With 0 bases removed from V and 9 bases from J, the gap between germline ends came to 10 bases. This CDR3 region has 12 residues. Germline CDR1 reads SGHRS; CDR2 reads YFSETQ. The CDR3 bases are TGCGCCAGCAGCTTGGAAGGGGGAAGGCAGTACTTC. Protein product: CASSLEGGRQYF.

This clone is medium-sized within its sample. This rearrangement joins TRBV28 to TRBJ2-1; TRBD1 aligns across 8 bases. Unmatched junction bases numbered 10, after V lost 6 bases and J lost 6 bases. Germline CDR1 and CDR2: MDHEN and SYDVKM. The CDR3 contains 15 residues. The CDR3 bases are TGTGCCAGCAGGAAATGGGGACAGGAGGGCAATGAGCAGTTCTTC. It specifies CASRKWGQEGNEQFF.